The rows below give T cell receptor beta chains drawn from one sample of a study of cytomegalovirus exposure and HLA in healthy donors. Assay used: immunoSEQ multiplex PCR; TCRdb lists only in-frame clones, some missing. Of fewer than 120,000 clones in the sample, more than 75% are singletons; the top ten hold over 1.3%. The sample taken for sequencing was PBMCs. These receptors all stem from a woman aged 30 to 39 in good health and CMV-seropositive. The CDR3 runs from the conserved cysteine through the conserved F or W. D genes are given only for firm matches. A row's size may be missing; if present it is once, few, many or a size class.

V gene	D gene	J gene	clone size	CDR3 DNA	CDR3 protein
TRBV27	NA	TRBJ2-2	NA	TGTGCCAGCAGTCCCACTTACACCGGGGAGCTGTTTTTT	CASSPTYTGELFF
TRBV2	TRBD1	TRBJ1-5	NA	TGTGCCAGCAGTGAATGGGGACAGATTAGCAATCAGCCCCAGCATTTT	CASSEWGQISNQPQHF
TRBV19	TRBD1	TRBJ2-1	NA	TGTGCCAGTAGTATGACTCAGGGGGCGCGGGGCAATGAGCAGTTCTTC	CASSMTQGARGNEQFF
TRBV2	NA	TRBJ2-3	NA	TGTGCCAGCAGGGTAGTGGGCACAGATACGCAGTATTTT	CASRVVGTDTQYF
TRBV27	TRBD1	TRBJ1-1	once	TGTGCCAGCAGTTTCGCGTTAGGGGGCGGAACTGAAGCTTTCTTT	CASSFALGGGTEAFF
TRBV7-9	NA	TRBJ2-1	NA	TGTGCCAGCAGCGGGGGACTCCGAAGCTCCTACAATGAGCAGTTCTTC	CASSGGLRSSYNEQFF
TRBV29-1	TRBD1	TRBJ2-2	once	TGCAGCGCAAAGGCGACAGGGGGAACCGGGGAGCTGTTTTTT	CSAKATGGTGELFF
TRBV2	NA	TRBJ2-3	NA	TGTGCCAGCACCTTTTCCGCGGACAGTGGCACAGATACGCAGTATTTT	CASTFSADSGTDTQYF
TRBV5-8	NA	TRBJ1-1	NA	TGTGCCAGCAGCTTGGAGGCAGGTCGGGGACTTGGAGCTTTCTTT	CASSLEAGRGLGAFF
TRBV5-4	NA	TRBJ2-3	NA	TGTGCCAGCAGCTGGCCCCAGGGAGATACGCAGTATTTT	CASSWPQGDTQYF
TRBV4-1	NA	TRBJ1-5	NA	TGCGCCAGCAGTCCTCAGGGGTCCATCGGTCAGCCCCAGCATTTT	CASSPQGSIGQPQHF
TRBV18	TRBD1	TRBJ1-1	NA	TGTGCCAGCTCGCCCACGACCGGGACAGGGCGAAGAAACACTGAAGCTTTCTTT	CASSPTTGTGRRNTEAFF
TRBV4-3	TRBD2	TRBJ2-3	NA	TGCGCCAGCAGCCATACTAGCGGGAGAATGGATACGCAGTATTTT	CASSHTSGRMDTQYF
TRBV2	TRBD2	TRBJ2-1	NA	TGTGCCAGCGGACTAGCGGCCTCCTACAATGAGCAGTTCTTC	CASGLAASYNEQFF
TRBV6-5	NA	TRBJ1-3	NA	TGTGCCAGCAGGAGGTCCGGCTCTGGAAACACCATATATTTT	CASRRSGSGNTIYF
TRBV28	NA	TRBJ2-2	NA	TGTGCCACGGTGCAGGGAAACACCGGGGAGCTGTTTTTT	CATVQGNTGELFF
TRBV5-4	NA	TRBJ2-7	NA	TGTGCCAGCACCCTTCTGCCAGGGGCCTACGAGCAGTACTTC	CASTLLPGAYEQYF
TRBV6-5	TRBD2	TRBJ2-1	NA	TGTGCCAGTCAGACTAGCGGGAGTTACAATGAGCAGTTCTTC	CASQTSGSYNEQFF
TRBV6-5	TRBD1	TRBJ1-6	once	TGTGCCAGCAGGATGGGGACAGATCATTCACCCCTCCACTTT	CASRMGTDHSPLHF
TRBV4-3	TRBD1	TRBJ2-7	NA	TGCGCCAGCAGCCAACACATATCGGGACAGGTGTATGACGGCCCATACGAGCAGTACTTC	CASSQHISGQVYDGPYEQYF
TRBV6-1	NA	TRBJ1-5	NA	TGTGCCAGCAGTGAATCAGGGGAGGGGCAGCCCCAGCATTTT	CASSESGEGQPQHF
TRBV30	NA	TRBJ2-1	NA	TGTGCCTGGAGTGTTATCAGTGAGCAGTTCTTC	CAWSVISEQFF
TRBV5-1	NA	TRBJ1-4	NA	TGCGCCAGCAGCTTGGACCCTGGGGCTAAACTGTTTTTT	CASSLDPGAKLFF
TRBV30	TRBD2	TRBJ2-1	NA	TGTGCCTGGAGCGGAGTACTAGCGGATGAGCAGTTCTTC	CAWSGVLADEQFF
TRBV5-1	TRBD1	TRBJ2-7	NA	TGCGCCAGCAGTATCCAGGGGGCTTCCTACGAGCAGTACTTC	CASSIQGASYEQYF
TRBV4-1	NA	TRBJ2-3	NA	TGCGCCAGCAGCCAAGATAAACAGGCCCCCCCCACAGATACGCAGTATTTT	CASSQDKQAPPTDTQYF